The T cell receptor beta chain described here comes from a study of cytomegalovirus exposure and HLA in healthy donors. From germline, CDR1 is SNHLY and CDR2 FYNNEI. The V and J ends lost 6 bases and 4 bases respectively, with 15 bases between them. CDR3 length: 14 residues. Study outcomes and limitations: In vitro data verified a few CMV-associated chains as specific for CMV antigens. Later work found most CMV-associated TCR beta chains apparently HLA-restricted. From TCR beta sequences, most subjects' HLA-A and HLA-B alleles were reportedly predicted accurately.

Worth noting for this clone: Its antigen is not identified.

60 Vbeta and 13 Jbeta primers were used in PCR. Measured with immunoSEQ multiplex PCR; TCRdb has only the in-frame clones, and not every one. The sample yields 150,000 or so clones, around 80% seen once. This TCR came from a male donor in good health and CMV-seropositive. Material for sequencing was PBMCs. V and J are TRBV2 and TRBJ1-1; D not certain. CDR3 amino acids: CASSPPDISTEAFF. The CDR3 DNA sequence: TGTGCCAGCAGCCCACCCGACATTTCCACTGAAGCTTTCTTT.